This section outlines one T cell receptor (beta chain) sequence together with its context. Its matching antigen is unknown. These data are taken from a study of T cell repertoires and HLA-DP antigens. The data were produced by immunoSEQ multiplex PCR, yet TCRdb's version contains in-frame clones alone and is incomplete. The sample consists of some 110,000 clones, nearly 95% of them appearing once. The CDR3 is 15 amino acids. Germline V CDR1 and CDR2: SGHKS, YYEKEE (reference sequence). Trimming shortened V by 0 bases and J by 1 base, and 9 bases separated the two germline ends. This TCR was sampled from a woman aged 18-30 years in good health and CMV-seronegative. This rearrangement joins TRBV5-5 to TRBJ2-3, with D perhaps matching TRBD2 (6 bases). The sequenced sample consisted of CD4+ T cells from PBMCs. CDR3 nucleotide sequence: TGTGCCAGCAGCTTGGGGTTAGCGGGCACAGATACGCAGTATTTT. Translated, it gives CASSLGLAGTDTQYF.